The source of this TCR beta chain is a study of cytomegalovirus exposure and HLA in healthy donors. Turning to this clone: Its specificity is unknown. Compared with germline, one end of the junction differs, possibly owing to a read error.

Researchers ran the PCR with 60 Vbeta and 13 Jbeta primers. Sequencing was performed with immunoSEQ multiplex PCR; in TCRdb, only in-frame clones are kept and a portion is missing. The data hold roughly 150,000 clones, with 76% observed a single time. Study-wide results and limits: With further analysis later on, most CMV-associated TCR beta chains appeared HLA-restricted. Across donors, most TCRs were seen rarely, yet some public ones were widespread. In a later analysis, approximately 15,000 TCR beta sequences were associated with HLA alleles at 0.05 false discovery rate. Most likely, a cluster of highly shared sequence variants arose as a sequencing artifact.

This TCR was sampled from a male donor in good health and CMV-seronegative. What was sequenced was PBMCs.

The CDR3 DNA follows: TGTTCCAGCAGCGAGAATGTGATCAATGGCTACACCTTC. Amino acids: CSSSENVINGYTF. V is TRBV7-9 and J is TRBJ1-2; D remains unclear. Germline V gene data show CDR1 as SEHNR and CDR2 as FQNEAQ (reference sequence). The CDR3 is made up of 13 amino acids.